The rows below give T cell receptor beta chains drawn from one sample of a study of technical replicates of blood from several donors. Clones were sequenced by immunoSEQ multiplex PCR, and TCRdb holds only the in-frame ones, with some missing. The sample consists of 82,000 or so clones, 96% of them appearing once. Sequenced material: T cells isolated from PBMCs. These receptors were taken from a human donor in good health. Each CDR3 is given with its conserved first and last residue. Each record gives: V gene, D gene, J gene, clone size, CDR3 protein, CDR3 DNA. A D gene is named only where the DNA matches it firmly. Clone size is shown for a subset of rows, as once, few, many or a class of expanded clone.

TRBV4-3	.	TRBJ1-2	.	CASSQGRGAYGYTF	TGCGCCAGCAGCCAAGGTCGGGGGGCCTATGGCTACACCTTC
TRBV27	.	TRBJ1-1	.	CATTGRTGYAFF	TGTGCCACCACGGGTAGAACAGGGTACGCTTTCTTT
TRBV7-9	.	TRBJ1-1	.	CASSSQGNTEAFF	TGTGCCAGCAGCTCACAGGGGAACACTGAAGCTTTCTTT
TRBV10-2	.	TRBJ1-1	.	CASSKAPGGFMNTEAFF	TGCGCCAGCAGTAAAGCCCCTGGGGGGTTCATGAACACTGAAGCTTTCTTT
TRBV5-1	.	TRBJ1-1	.	CASSLDAGDPEAFF	TGCGCCAGCAGCTTGGATGCGGGGGACCCTGAAGCTTTCTTT
TRBV11-3	TRBD1	TRBJ2-2	.	CASSYRPGQGGGELFF	TGTGCCAGCAGCTATAGACCGGGACAGGGAGGCGGGGAGCTGTTTTTT
TRBV2	TRBD1	TRBJ1-5	.	CASGDRAGNQPQHF	TGTGCCAGCGGGGACAGGGCGGGCAATCAGCCCCAGCATTTT
TRBV9	.	TRBJ2-1	.	CASSVGMGSRIEQFF	TGTGCCAGCAGCGTAGGAATGGGGAGCAGAATTGAGCAGTTCTTC
TRBV7-7	TRBD1	TRBJ2-1	few	CASSLAGTGISKQFF	TGTGCCAGCAGCTTAGCTGGGACAGGGATTAGTAAGCAGTTCTTC
TRBV5-4	.	TRBJ1-2	.	CASSDARLLGRNTF	TGTGCCAGCAGCGATGCCAGACTCTTAGGGAGGAACACCTTC
TRBV11-3	TRBD1	TRBJ1-1	.	CASSLDRGQAFF	TGTGCCAGCAGCTTGGACAGGGGGCAGGCTTTCTTT
TRBV11-3	.	TRBJ1-4	.	CASSLFSFAGGEEKLFF	TGTGCCAGCAGCTTATTTTCTTTTGCTGGGGGCGAAGAAAAACTGTTTTTT
TRBV4-2	TRBD2	TRBJ2-7	once	CASSQETSGRTSYEQYF	TGTGCCAGCAGCCAAGAAACTAGCGGGAGGACCAGCTACGAGCAGTACTTC
TRBV5-4	.	TRBJ2-2	.	CATHHNYKTGELFF	TGTGCCACCCACCACAACTACAAGACCGGGGAGCTGTTTTTT
TRBV7-3	.	TRBJ1-1	.	CASSFGQGKEAFF	TGTGCCAGCAGCTTCGGTCAGGGAAAGGAAGCTTTCTTT
TRBV2	.	TRBJ2-2	.	CASSERGPGELFF	TGTGCCAGCAGTGAACGGGGTCCCGGGGAGCTGTTTTTT
TRBV25-1	.	TRBJ1-5	.	CASSEYASGNQPQHF	TGTGCCAGCAGTGAATATGCATCAGGGAACCAGCCCCAGCATTTT
TRBV12-5	.	TRBJ1-1	.	CASGFQVVTEAFF	TGTGCTAGTGGTTTCCAGGTTGTCACTGAAGCTTTCTTT
TRBV13	TRBD2	TRBJ2-1	once	CASSVTSGSMNLYNEQFF	TGTGCCAGCAGCGTGACTAGCGGGAGCATGAACCTCTACAATGAGCAGTTCTTC
TRBV7-9	TRBD1	TRBJ1-1	.	CASSPTGGGITEAFF	TGTGCCAGCAGTCCTACAGGGGGCGGAATCACTGAAGCTTTCTTT
TRBV12-2	.	TRBJ2-2	.	CASRREETGRLVGTGELFF	TGTGCAAGTCGCAGAGAGGAGACAGGGCGATTAGTTGGCACCGGGGAGCTGTTTTTT
TRBV5-4	.	TRBJ2-1	.	CASSTDREFYNEQFF	TGTGCCAGCAGTACCGACAGAGAATTTTACAATGAGCAGTTCTTC
TRBV7-3	TRBD2	TRBJ2-1	.	CASSELAATYNEQFF	TGTGCCAGCAGCGAACTAGCGGCCACCTACAATGAGCAGTTCTTC
TRBV7-2	.	TRBJ1-2	.	CASSSAGAYGYTF	TGTGCCAGCAGCTCCGCAGGGGCGTATGGCTACACCTTC
TRBV29-1	.	TRBJ2-1	.	CSVAGEAENYEQFF	TGCAGCGTTGCCGGGGAGGCCGAAAACTATGAGCAGTTCTTC
TRBV19	.	TRBJ2-1	.	CASSNDGVNEQFF	TGTGCCAGTAGTAATGACGGAGTTAATGAGCAGTTCTTC
TRBV5-1	TRBD2	TRBJ2-5	.	CASSLAPAGAGTQYF	TGCGCCAGCAGCTTGGCTCCAGCGGGAGCTGGGACCCAGTACTTC
TRBV4-2	.	TRBJ2-7	once	CASSQGAVTYEQYF	TGTGCCAGCAGCCAAGGAGCGGTGACATACGAGCAGTACTTC
TRBV5-6	TRBD1	TRBJ2-3	.	CASSLARIRTGLTDTQYF	TGTGCCAGCAGCTTGGCCAGGATCAGGACAGGGCTCACAGATACGCAGTATTTT
TRBV5-1	TRBD2	TRBJ2-7	.	CASRQGAGAYEQYF	TGCGCCAGCAGGCAAGGAGCGGGAGCCTACGAGCAGTACTTC
TRBV28	.	TRBJ2-1	.	CASSSPRGSYNEQFF	TGTGCCAGCAGCTCCCCACGGGGGTCCTACAATGAGCAGTTCTTC
TRBV7-2	.	TRBJ2-1	once	CASRRESSYNEQFF	TGTGCCAGCAGACGGGAGAGCTCCTACAATGAGCAGTTCTTC
TRBV5-1	TRBD2	TRBJ2-3	once	CASSRTRAGATDTQYF	TGCGCCAGCTCCCGAACAAGGGCGGGAGCCACAGATACGCAGTATTTT
TRBV6-1	TRBD1	TRBJ1-2	.	CASSQARQGASVGYTF	TGTGCCAGCAGTCAAGCTCGACAGGGGGCATCGGTTGGCTACACCTTC
TRBV28	.	TRBJ2-2	.	CASRPGTMNTGELFF	TGTGCCAGCCGGCCCGGGACAATGAACACCGGGGAGCTGTTTTTT
TRBV5-1	.	TRBJ1-1	.	CASSLAGDNTEAFF	TGCGCCAGCAGCTTAGCAGGTGACAACACTGAAGCTTTCTTT
TRBV4-3	TRBD2	TRBJ2-1	.	CASSQDQPSGYNKQFF	TGCGCCAGCAGCCAAGATCAGCCTAGCGGGTATAATAAGCAGTTCTTC
TRBV29-1	TRBD1	TRBJ1-1	few	CSAAGGLNTEAFF	TGCAGCGCCGCAGGGGGATTGAACACTGAAGCTTTCTTT
TRBV7-3	.	TRBJ1-1	.	CASSLKGLNTEAFF	TGTGCCAGCAGCTTAAAGGGGCTGAACACTGAAGCTTTCTTT
TRBV11-2	.	TRBJ2-2	.	CASSLFHSSNTGELFF	TGTGCCAGCAGCTTATTTCACAGTTCGAACACCGGGGAGCTGTTTTTT
TRBV16	.	TRBJ1-1	.	CASSQTYSGDTEAFF	TGTGCCAGCAGCCAAACCTACTCAGGGGACACTGAAGCTTTCTTT
TRBV4-2	TRBD2	TRBJ2-7	.	CASSPTSGRPYEQYF	TGTGCCAGCAGCCCCACTAGCGGGAGACCCTACGAGCAGTACTTC
TRBV5-1	.	TRBJ1-4	.	CASRSVGDAEKLFF	TGCGCCAGCAGGTCGGTCGGGGATGCGGAAAAACTGTTTTTT
TRBV4-3	.	TRBJ2-1	.	CASSQVNNEQFF	TGCGCCAGCAGCCAAGTCAATAATGAGCAGTTCTTC
TRBV15	.	TRBJ2-3	.	CATSRKPGGTDTQYF	TGTGCCACCAGCCGGAAACCCGGGGGCACAGATACGCAGTATTTT
TRBV29-1	.	TRBJ2-7	.	CSVVGGVTYEQYF	TGCAGCGTTGTAGGTGGAGTAACCTACGAGCAGTACTTC
TRBV9	TRBD2	TRBJ2-1	once	CASSHGTSGRTYNEQFF	TGTGCCAGCAGCCACGGGACTAGCGGGAGGACCTACAATGAGCAGTTCTTC
TRBV2	.	TRBJ2-1	.	CASSDLKGTGYNEQFF	TGTGCCAGCAGTGACTTGAAAGGGACTGGGTACAATGAGCAGTTCTTC
TRBV19	.	TRBJ2-5	.	CASSMAGASLSGQYF	TGTGCCAGTAGTATGGCAGGGGCTTCCTTAAGTGGCCAGTACTTC
TRBV19	TRBD1	TRBJ2-7	.	CASSSRDRGIRSYEQYF	TGTGCCAGTAGTTCCAGGGACAGGGGGATCCGCAGCTACGAGCAGTACTTC
TRBV29-1	.	TRBJ2-3	.	CSGTLSDTQYF	TGCAGCGGGACACTATCAGATACGCAGTATTTT
TRBV9	.	TRBJ1-2	.	CASSVDLTGGSGGYTF	TGTGCCAGCAGCGTAGATTTGACAGGCGGTTCAGGCGGCTACACCTTC
TRBV5-6	TRBD2	TRBJ2-2	once	CASSLTSGNTGELFF	TGTGCCAGCAGCTTGACTAGCGGGAACACCGGGGAGCTGTTTTTT
TRBV7-9	.	TRBJ2-5	.	CASSLVRTEQETQYF	TGTGCCAGCAGCTTAGTTCGGACAGAACAAGAGACCCAGTACTTC
TRBV6-1	TRBD1	TRBJ1-2	.	CASSEVGTGSYTF	TGTGCCAGCAGTGAAGTTGGGACAGGTTCCTACACCTTC
TRBV28	.	TRBJ2-2	.	CASNNRDNTGELFF	TGTGCCAGCAACAACCGGGATAACACCGGGGAGCTGTTTTTT
TRBV7-2	TRBD2	TRBJ2-7	.	CASSFGLAAYEQYF	TGTGCCAGCAGCTTTGGACTAGCCGCTTACGAGCAGTACTTC
TRBV4-1	.	TRBJ2-5	.	CASSQESGQQLETQYF	TGCGCCAGCAGCCAAGAGAGCGGACAGCAATTAGAGACCCAGTACTTC
TRBV5-1	.	TRBJ2-1	once	CASSLGSFSNEQFF	TGCGCCAGCAGCTTGGGTAGCTTTTCAAATGAGCAGTTCTTC